This T cell receptor (beta chain) emerged from a study of blood T cell repertoires in COVID-19. Germline values: CDR1 LGHNA, CDR2 YSLEER. This CDR3 is built from 15 residues. V was pared by 4 bases and J by 1 base, with 6 bases of the junction left unmatched. Methods used by the authors: Estimation of nucleated cell counts was performed using reference gene primer amplification. Measured with immunoSEQ multiplex PCR; TCRdb has only the in-frame clones, and not every one. The DNA gave D and trimming, while V, J and clone size come from that table. The sample shows approximately 310,000 clones, approximately 81% of them seen only once. Residents of under 25 US areas, aged about 18 to 95 years, made up the participants. Cohorts were determined from participant-reported clinical history.

The chain uses TRBV4-3 and TRBJ1-1, with 7 bases aligning to TRBD1. This TCR came from a woman aged 25 to 39 who had been exposed to COVID-19. Sequenced material: PBMCs or T cells enriched from blood (not recorded which). CDR3 loop: CASSPTGTSNTEAFF. DNA for the CDR3: TGCGCCAGCAGCCCGACAGGGACGTCGAACACTGAAGCTTTCTTT.